This T cell receptor (beta chain) was identified in a study of blood T cell repertoires in COVID-19 (dated by TCRdb to the early 2020s). Concerning the study at large: Collaborator samples came from the United States, Italy and Spain and covered acute and convalescent phases of COVID-19. Deeply sampled blood TCRbeta repertoires from subjects exposed to, actively infected with, or recovered from COVID-19 were included in the dataset. Samples came from the ongoing ImmuneRACE study (first 160 participants) plus 1,254 subjects from 6 global collaborators. The prospective study material was composed of cDNA or gDNA derived from T cells, B-cell-depleted T cells, or PBMCs. The repertoires were released in a freely available public database meant as a resource for research on the immune response to SARS-CoV-2. Where available, HLA class I and class II types were obtained from metadata supplied by the sample provider rather than from assay-based typing. A de-identified subject ID, COVID-19 status, age in years and sex were almost always included in the sample metadata. Broader findings and caveats from the paper: Clinical and demographic metadata were provided uncurated, with the amount varying by source and participant.

Inclusive of the bounding cysteine and phenylalanine, the CDR3 is 13 residues long. Only the CDR3 part of the read is kept: 39 bases, read in frame from the first base. Deletion took 7 bases off V and 4 bases off J, with a span of 13 bases between the germline ends. At one collaborating source in Seattle, patients were enrolled during active infection and were followed longitudinally through the course of disease. Each collaborating institution followed its own protocols to collect whole blood in K2EDTA tubes. For TCRbeta analysis, collaborator samples were shipped as frozen whole blood, as isolated PBMCs, or as DNA extracted from either sample type. As for this clone: Its target antigen remains unknown. Within one base of it there is no much larger clone, and no base qualities were kept.

TCRbeta CDR3 regions were amplified from genomic DNA using the immunoSEQ Assay, a bias-controlled multiplex PCR. As for the authors' bioinformatics: The number of nucleated cells in each sample was estimated from the amplification of reference gene primers within the assay. To quantify the absolute abundance of each unique TCRbeta CDR3 rearrangement, sequence reads were collapsed and filtered. Productive Simpson clonality was computed per sample as the square root of Simpson's diversity index over productive rearrangements. Not all clones reach the TCRdb copy of this immuneACCESS table, which keeps in-frame sequences only. Checked studies attribute under half of the gap to unresolved V genes and leave the rest unexplained. That table furnishes V, J and clone size, whereas the DNA furnished D and trimming. Across this sample there are about 190,000 clones, with approximately 90% seen only once. Around 12% of the sample is held by the ten biggest clonotypes.

The rearranged segments are TRBV12-3 or TRBV12-4 and TRBJ1-1; no confident D gene assignment can be made. The receptor was isolated from a woman aged 70-85 years with COVID-19, enrolled during active disease. Sequenced sample: peripheral blood. The sequenced DNA: TGTGCCAGCACCCGCACGGCGGGCACTGAAGCTTTCTTT. Its protein is CASTRTAGTEAFF.